Below are 2 T cell receptor beta chains sequenced from a single sample in a study of CD8 T cells in ankylosing spondylitis. TCRdb itself ran the 5' RACE reads through MiXCR, one entry per CDR3 protein. The table has about 130,000 distinct CDR3 sequences, approximately 13% seen once. The sample comprised blood, either unsorted or a sorted T cell fraction (not recorded which). The receptors shown here come from a female donor with ankylosing spondylitis or in good health (not recorded which).

In regard to this clonotype: A single base separates this from a much larger clone, so it may be a read error. This chain uses TRBV6-1 with TRBJ2-2, with D perhaps matching TRBD2 (5 bases). V lost 2 bases, J lost 7 bases, and 23 bases lay in between. The CDR3 runs 18 residues. Germline-derived CDR1 and CDR2 are MNHNS and SASEGT. This chain's CDR3 is CASSEKNLGSFGGGELFF. CDR3 DNA: TGTGCCAGCAGTGAAAAAAATCTGGGGAGTTTTGGAGGCGGGGAGCTGTTTTTT.

In its sample, this clonotype was seen a few times. The chain carries TRBV20-1 and TRBJ2-1; no firm D call. The CDR3 contains 16 residues. Germline V gives CDR1 DFQATT, CDR2 SNEGSKA (reference sequence). V was clipped by 0 bases and J by 6 bases, with 18 bases between them. The CDR3 is CSARDPFTRASNEQFF. CDR3 in DNA: TGCAGTGCTAGAGATCCGTTCACGAGAGCATCCAATGAGCAGTTCTTC.